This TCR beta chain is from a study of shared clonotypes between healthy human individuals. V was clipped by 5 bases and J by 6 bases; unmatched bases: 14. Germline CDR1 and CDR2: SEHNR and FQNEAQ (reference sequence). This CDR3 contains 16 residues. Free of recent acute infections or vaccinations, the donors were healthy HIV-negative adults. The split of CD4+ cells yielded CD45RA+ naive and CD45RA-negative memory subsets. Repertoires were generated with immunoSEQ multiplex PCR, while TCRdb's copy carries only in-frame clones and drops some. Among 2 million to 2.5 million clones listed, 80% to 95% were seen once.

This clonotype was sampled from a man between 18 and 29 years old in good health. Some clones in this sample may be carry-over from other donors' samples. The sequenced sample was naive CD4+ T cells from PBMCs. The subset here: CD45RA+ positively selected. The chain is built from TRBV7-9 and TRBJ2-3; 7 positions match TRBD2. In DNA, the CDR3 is TGTGCCAGCAGCGCGAGTGGGGCGGGAGATCGGGATACGCAGTATTTT. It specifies CASSASGAGDRDTQYF.